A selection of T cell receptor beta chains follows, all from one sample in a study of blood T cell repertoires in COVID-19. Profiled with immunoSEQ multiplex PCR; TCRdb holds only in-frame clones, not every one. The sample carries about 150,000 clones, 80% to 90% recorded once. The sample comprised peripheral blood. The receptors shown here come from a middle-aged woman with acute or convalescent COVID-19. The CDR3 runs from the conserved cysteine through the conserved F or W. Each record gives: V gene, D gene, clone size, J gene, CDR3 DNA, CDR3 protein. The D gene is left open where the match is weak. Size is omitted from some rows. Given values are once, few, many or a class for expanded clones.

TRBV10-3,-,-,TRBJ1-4,TGTGCCATCAGTGAGAACAGTTCTAATGAAAAACTGTTTTTT,CAISENSSNEKLFF
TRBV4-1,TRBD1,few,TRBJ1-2,TGCGCCAGCAGCCAAGAGACAGGGGCTAACTATGGCTACACCTTC,CASSQETGANYGYTF
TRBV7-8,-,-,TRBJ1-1,TGTGCCAGCAGCTTAGTAAAAGGGGGGGGAAACACTGAAGCTTTCTTT,CASSLVKGGGNTEAFF
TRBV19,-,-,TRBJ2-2,TGTGCCAGTAGTAGAGGACAGGGAGGGACCGGGGAGCTGTTTTTT,CASSRGQGGTGELFF
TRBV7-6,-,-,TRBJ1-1,TGTGCCAGCAGCAAGGGGCTGAACACTGAAGCTTTCTTT,CASSKGLNTEAFF
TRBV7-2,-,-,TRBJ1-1,TGTGCCAGCAGGGCCGCTCAGGGATTCACTGAAGCTTTCTTT,CASRAAQGFTEAFF
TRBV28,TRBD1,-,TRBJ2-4,TGTGCCAGCAGTCCTACCGGGACAGGGATGGACATTCAGTACTTC,CASSPTGTGMDIQYF
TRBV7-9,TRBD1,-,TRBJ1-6,TGTGCCAGCAGCGTGGACAGGGGGCATTCACCCCTCCACTTT,CASSVDRGHSPLHF
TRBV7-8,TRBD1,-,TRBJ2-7,TGTGCCAGCAGCTTACCACAGGGGGAGCAGTACTTC,CASSLPQGEQYF
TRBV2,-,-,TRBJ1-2,TGTGCCAGCAGTTACAGCTATGGCTACACCTTC,CASSYSYGYTF
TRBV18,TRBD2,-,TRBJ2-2,TGTGCCAGCTCACCAACGCCCGGGGGGGACTCGAACACCGGGGAGCTGTTTTTT,CASSPTPGGDSNTGELFF
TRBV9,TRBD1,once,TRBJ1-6,TGTGCCAGCAGCGTAGTAGCGGATTTATTTGACAGGGACGGTTCACCCCTCCACTTT,CASSVVADLFDRDGSPLHF
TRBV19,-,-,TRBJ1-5,TGTGCCAGCAGGACTAATAGCAATCAGCCCCAGCATTTT,CASRTNSNQPQHF
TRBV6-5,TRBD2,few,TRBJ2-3,TGTGCCAGCAACCAACTAGCGGGGTCCAGAGATACGCAGTATTTT,CASNQLAGSRDTQYF
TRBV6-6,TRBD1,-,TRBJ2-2,TGTGCCAGCATAACAGGGGGTCACACCGGGGAGCTGTTTTTT,CASITGGHTGELFF
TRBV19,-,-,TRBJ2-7,TGTGCCATCTCGGGCGGGGATCGCCAAGTCGAGCAGTACTTC,CAISGGDRQVEQYF
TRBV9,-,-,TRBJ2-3,TGTGCCAGCAGCCTGGCTTCTTACGGAGCAGATACGCAGTATTTT,CASSLASYGADTQYF
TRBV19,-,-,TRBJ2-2,TGTGCCAGTAGTATAGTGGCGGCAGAAACCGGGGAGCTGTTTTTT,CASSIVAAETGELFF
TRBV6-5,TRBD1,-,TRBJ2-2,TGTGCCAGCAGTTTATTTTCAGGGGGCACCGGGGAGCTGTTTTTT,CASSLFSGGTGELFF
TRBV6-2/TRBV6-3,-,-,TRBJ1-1,TGTGCCAGCAGTTACTTCCCCTGGGCAGGGAACATGAACACTGAAGCTTTCTTT,CASSYFPWAGNMNTEAFF
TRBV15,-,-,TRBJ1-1,TGTGCCACCAGCAGAGGAGGGTCGAACACTGAAGCTTTCTTT,CATSRGGSNTEAFF
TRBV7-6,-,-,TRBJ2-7,TGTGCCAGCAGCCCCGGCGGTGTGGCGGGCCCATGGGAGCAGTACTTC,CASSPGGVAGPWEQYF
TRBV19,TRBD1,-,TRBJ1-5,TGTGCCAGTAGGTCAGGGGGCCCCATCAATCAGCCCCAGCATTTT,CASRSGGPINQPQHF
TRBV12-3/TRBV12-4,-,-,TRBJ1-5,TGTGCCAGCAGCGACGCGGGTCAGCCCCAGCATTTT,CASSDAGQPQHF
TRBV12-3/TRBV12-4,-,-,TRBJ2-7,TGTGCCAGCAGTCCCACTAGCTACGAGCAGTACTTC,CASSPTSYEQYF
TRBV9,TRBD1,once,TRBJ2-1,TGTGCCAGCAGCGTAACGGCAGGGGGCGGGAATGAGCAGTTCTTC,CASSVTAGGGNEQFF
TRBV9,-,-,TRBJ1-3,TGTGCCAGCAGCGAGTACACAGGGAAAGGAAACACCATATATTTT,CASSEYTGKGNTIYF
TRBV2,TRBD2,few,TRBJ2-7,TGTGCCAGCAGTCCATCCGGGACTAGCGGCTACGAGCAGTACTTC,CASSPSGTSGYEQYF
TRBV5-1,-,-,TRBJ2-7,TGCGCCAGCAGCTCGACAGGTCTGGAGGAGCAGTACTTC,CASSSTGLEEQYF
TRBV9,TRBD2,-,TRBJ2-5,TGTGCCAGCAGCGAACCTAGCGGGAGGGCCGATAAGACCCAGTACTTC,CASSEPSGRADKTQYF
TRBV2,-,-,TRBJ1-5,TGTGCCAGCAGTGTAGGAGGTCCAGAGAGCAATCAGCCCCAGCATTTT,CASSVGGPESNQPQHF
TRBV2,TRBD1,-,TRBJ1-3,TGTGCCAGCACAATCGACAGGGGTGGAAACACCATATATTTT,CASTIDRGGNTIYF
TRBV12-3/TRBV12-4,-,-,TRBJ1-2,TGTGCCAGCAGTAATGGGGGGGACTATGGCTACACCTTC,CASSNGGDYGYTF
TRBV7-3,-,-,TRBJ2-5,TGTGCCAGCAGCCAAGGACAGCAAGAGACCCAGTACTTC,CASSQGQQETQYF
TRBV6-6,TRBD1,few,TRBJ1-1,TGTGCCAGCAGTTACCCCGGACAGGAGAGTGAAGCTTTCTTT,CASSYPGQESEAFF
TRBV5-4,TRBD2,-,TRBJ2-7,TGTGCCAGCAGCGCCTCACTAGCGGGAGTCAACGAGCAGTACTTC,CASSASLAGVNEQYF
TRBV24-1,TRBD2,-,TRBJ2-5,TGTGCCACCAGTCGTGGACTAGCGGGAGTTAGGCGGCAAGAGACCCAGTACTTC,CATSRGLAGVRRQETQYF
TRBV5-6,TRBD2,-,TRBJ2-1,TGTGCCAGCAGCTTGCAGGGACTAGTCCATGAGCAGTTCTTC,CASSLQGLVHEQFF
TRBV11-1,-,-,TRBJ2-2,TGTGCCAGCAGCTTCAGTGCAGGGTTCGGGGAGCTGTTTTTT,CASSFSAGFGELFF
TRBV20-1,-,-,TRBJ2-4,TGCAGTGCTAGAAACTCGGGAATTCAGTACTTC,CSARNSGIQYF
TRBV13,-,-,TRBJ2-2,TGTGCCAGCATCCTCACAGGAAGGGGGGAGCTGTTTTTT,CASILTGRGELFF
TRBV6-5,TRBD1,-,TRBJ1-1,TGTGCCAGCAGTTACCGGGACAGGGCTCATGGCACTGAAGCTTTCTTT,CASSYRDRAHGTEAFF
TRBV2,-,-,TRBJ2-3,TGTGCCAGCAGTGACGTCGGGATCACAGATACGCAGTATTTT,CASSDVGITDTQYF
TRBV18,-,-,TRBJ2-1,TGTGCCAGCTCAATAGCGGCACGCGCGTCCTACAATGAGCAGTTCTTC,CASSIAARASYNEQFF
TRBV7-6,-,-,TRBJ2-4,TGTGCCAGCTGGGGGGACGCCTGGTACTTC,CASWGDAWYF
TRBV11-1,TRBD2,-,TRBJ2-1,TGTGCCAGCAGCTTAAGAGCGGGAGGGCCCTATGAGCAGTTCTTC,CASSLRAGGPYEQFF
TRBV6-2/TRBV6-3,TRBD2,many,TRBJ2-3,TGTGCCAGCAGTTACGCGGGGGGGCCTATAGATACGCAGTATTTT,CASSYAGGPIDTQYF
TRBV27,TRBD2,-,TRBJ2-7,TGTGCCAGCAGTTTCGGTAGCGGGGGGGTCTACGAGCAGTACTTC,CASSFGSGGVYEQYF
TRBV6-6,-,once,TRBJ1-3,TGTGCCAGCAGGGACTCACCCGCAGGAAACACCATATATTTT,CASRDSPAGNTIYF